The rows below give T cell receptor beta chains drawn from one sample of a study of blood T cell repertoires in COVID-19. The data were produced by immunoSEQ multiplex PCR, yet TCRdb's version contains in-frame clones alone and is incomplete. The repertoire includes roughly 78,000 clones, over 80% of them detected once, and roughly 13% sits in the top ten. Material for sequencing was peripheral blood. Receptor source: a man in his fifties with COVID-19, enrolled during active disease. The CDR3 runs from the conserved cysteine through the conserved F or W. Fields, in order: J gene, V gene, CDR3 protein.

TRBJ1-2 | TRBV14 | CASSQVGGSAYGYTF
TRBJ1-1 | TRBV12-3/TRBV12-4 | CASRQGTNTEAFF
TRBJ1-1 | TRBV4-3 | CASSQGRYKEDWSEAFF
TRBJ2-7 | TRBV12-2 | CASRLAPFGDRDGEQYF
TRBJ2-3 | TRBV7-8 | CASSLVVAGRENADTQYF
TRBJ2-2 | TRBV5-1 | CASSLNSPSEGGELFF
TRBJ1-6 | TRBV5-4 | CASSWDRTNSPLHF
TRBJ1-1 | TRBV11-2 | CASSPAGRKNTEAFF
TRBJ2-1 | TRBV7-9 | CASSFWGLGNEQFF
TRBJ1-5 | TRBV11-2 | CASSLDFNQPQHF
TRBJ2-5 | TRBV19 | CASSMGQGAWETQYF
TRBJ2-1 | TRBV5-4 | CASSLAGGTNNEQFF
TRBJ2-7 | TRBV2 | CASSLSLGQAYEQYF
TRBJ2-2 | TRBV6-5 | CASRSGQGRPGELFF
TRBJ2-7 | TRBV4-1 | CASSRLGTAAYEQYF
TRBJ2-5 | TRBV6-5 | CASSRDRLIATQYF
TRBJ1-1 | TRBV9 | CASSTTGQNTEAFF
TRBJ1-5 | TRBV30 | CAWSGTAFDQPQHF
TRBJ2-7 | TRBV11-2 | CASSLGPLTYEQYF
TRBJ1-4 | TRBV19 | CASTEPMDINEKLFF
TRBJ2-1 | TRBV11-2 | CASSPSGRNRNEQFF
TRBJ1-3 | TRBV14 | CASSRSQGGSGNTIYF
TRBJ2-7 | TRBV11-2 | CASSSLASEQYF
TRBJ2-7 | TRBV28 | CASSNRVGQDNEQYF
TRBJ1-6 | TRBV28 | CASRTGSSYNSPLHF
TRBJ2-1 | TRBV7-3 | CASSYASGQYNEQFF
TRBJ2-2 | TRBV7-9 | CASSLPGTANTGELFF
TRBJ2-7 | TRBV6-5 | CASTRTGYYEQYF
TRBJ2-2 | TRBV7-2 | CASSFLSGRAFGELFF
TRBJ1-5 | TRBV19 | CASSITGLSNQPQHF
TRBJ2-2 | TRBV11-2 | CASSPILGQGNIFTGELFF
TRBJ2-1 | TRBV9 | CASSNAGLYNEQFF
TRBJ2-3 | TRBV4-1 | CASSNKLAGGEDTQYF
TRBJ1-5 | TRBV7-9 | CASSLREGQPQHF
TRBJ2-7 | TRBV24-1 | CATSDSAGGSVNEQYF
TRBJ1-6 | TRBV11-1 | CASSLGRGSPLHF
TRBJ2-7 | TRBV11-2 | CASRLRTANVDSYEQYF
TRBJ2-7 | TRBV11-2 | CASSQDSGTATYEQYF
TRBJ2-1 | TRBV6-5 | CASSSLGLAGGQQFF
TRBJ1-1 | TRBV7-8 | CASSFPRTALMNTEAFF
TRBJ1-4 | TRBV11-2 | CASSLATGQSEKLFF
TRBJ1-1 | TRBV28 | CASTVTAWNTEAFF
TRBJ1-3 | TRBV9 | CASSVEPGRSSGNTIYF
TRBJ1-2 | TRBV6-4 | CASSESVTGTGESGYTF
TRBJ1-3 | TRBV3-1/TRBV3-2 | CASSQNSGGSSGNTIYF
TRBJ2-3 | TRBV30 | CAWTRRRVADTQYF
TRBJ1-1 | TRBV14 | CASSPYRQLMNTEAFF
TRBJ1-4 | TRBV27 | CASSSRPGTGAESNEKLFF
TRBJ2-2 | TRBV9 | CASSVVSGTGFAGELFF
TRBJ2-5 | TRBV6-5 | CASRTSRIETQYF
TRBJ1-6 | TRBV19 | CASRGSGNSPLHF
TRBJ2-7 | TRBV11-1 | CASSPSKGAYEQYF
TRBJ2-5 | TRBV18 | CASSPLRTSGSIQETQYF
TRBJ2-7 | TRBV14 | CASSQVPAYEQYF
TRBJ1-5 | TRBV6-6 | CASSSPRGSSNQPQHF
TRBJ1-6 | TRBV7-6 | CASSFETLHF
TRBJ2-1 | TRBV4-2 | CASSQDETSGTYNEQFF
TRBJ1-5 | TRBV6-6 | CASRTGNIRSNQPQHF
TRBJ1-4 | TRBV28 | CASSAQGFANEKLFF
TRBJ2-1 | TRBV9 | CASSSTTSTPSEEQFF